This TCR beta chain comes out of a study of CXCR3-negative and CXCR3-positive naive CD8 T cells. Germline V gives CDR1 SQVTM, CDR2 ANQGSEA. The CDR3 runs 13 residues. It was by 5' RACE with UMI labels that the TRB cDNA libraries were prepared. TCRdb re-called the 5' RACE reads and catalogs CDR3 proteins one per entry, DNA excluded. Recorded for this sample: some 130,000 distinct CDR3 sequences. General study results and limits: Surface CD5 was comparable between naive subsets; TCR strength was inferred from TRB CDR3 properties. Hydrophobicity of TRB CDR3s was greater in CXCR3-positive naive cells than in CXCR3-negative naive cells. Memory CD8+ cells showed much lower diversity, while both naive subsets displayed comparably high diversity. Naive CXCR3-positive and CXCR3-negative cells shared TRBV-TRBJ usage; memory cells diverged.

Details on this clonotype: Its target is unknown.

This clonotype originated in a human donor in good health. Some clones in this sample may be carry-over from other donors' samples. Sequenced sample: naive CXCR3+ CD8+ T cells from blood. Specified subset: CD45RO-CCR7+CD27+CD95- naive CD8+ T cells expressing CXCR3 (TNR3+). This rearrangement joins TRBV29-1 to TRBJ2-3. CDR3 sequence reads: CSAEGGSTDTQYF.